The clone carrying this T cell receptor (beta chain) has at least ten counts. The CDR3 sequence is 15 residues long. Germline loops: CDR1 MDHEN, CDR2 SYDVKM. Deletions cut 2 bases from V and 5 bases from J, with 13 bases between. Researchers amplified the TCR beta CDR3 regions from RNA transcripts. The HTBI set primed first-round TCR CDR3 RT-PCR. One entry per CDR3 protein, called by TCRdb with MiXCR from the multiplex PCR reads. The data show some 600,000 distinct CDR3 sequences, over 11% seen once. The data are from a study of T cells in Graves' hyperthyroidism and ophthalmopathy. The sequence was obtained from a woman between 25 and 40 years old with Graves' hyperthyroidism that later progressed to Graves' ophthalmopathy. This rearrangement joins TRBV28 to TRBJ1-5, with a possible D match to TRBD1 (5 bases). Sequencing was performed on blood. The CDR3 loop reads CASSLGAAPHQPQHF. The CDR3 bases are TGTGCCAGCAGTTTAGGGGCAGCACCCCATCAGCCCCAGCATTTT.